This T cell receptor beta chain was sequenced during a study of CD4 and CD8 cells across lung adenocarcinoma regions. The CDR3 is made up of 16 amino acids. Trimming shortened V by 0 bases and J by 0 bases, and 9 bases separated the two germline ends. Germline V gene lookup returns CDR1 MNHEY and CDR2 SMNVEV (reference sequence). MiXCR was run by TCRdb on the PCR reads, yielding one entry per CDR3 protein. The sample shows roughly 13,000 distinct CDR3 sequences, roughly 45% of them seen only once. Donors had localized lung adenocarcinoma, a non-small cell lung cancer. The sequencing input was CD4+ T cells from the center of a lung tumor. V is TRBV27 and J is TRBJ2-1; D uncertain. This TCR came from a male donor with lung adenocarcinoma. The CD4 and CD8 labels of this study may be unreliable. The CDR3 DNA sequence: TGTGCCAGCAGTTTATCGGGGTCGAGCTCCTACAATGAGCAGTTCTTC. Its protein is CASSLSGSSSYNEQFF.